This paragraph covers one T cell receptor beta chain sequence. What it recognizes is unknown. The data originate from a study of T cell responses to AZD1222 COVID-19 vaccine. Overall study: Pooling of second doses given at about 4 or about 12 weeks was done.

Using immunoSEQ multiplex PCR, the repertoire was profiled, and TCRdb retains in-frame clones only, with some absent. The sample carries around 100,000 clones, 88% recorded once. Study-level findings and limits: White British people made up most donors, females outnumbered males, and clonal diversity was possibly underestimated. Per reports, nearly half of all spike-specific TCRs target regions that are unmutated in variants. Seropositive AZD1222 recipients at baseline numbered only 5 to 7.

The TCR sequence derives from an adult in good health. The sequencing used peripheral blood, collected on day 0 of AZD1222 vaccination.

CDR3 DNA: TGTGCCAGCAGTTTAACAGCGAACACTGAAGCTTTCTTT. Protein: CASSLTANTEAFF. V usage is TRBV28 and J usage is TRBJ1-1; D not certain. Germline CDR1 MDHEN, CDR2 SYDVKM. V lost 2 bases to trimming and J lost 1 base, with 5 bases between them. The CDR3 contains 13 residues.